The following is a T cell receptor beta chain sequence with its context. These data come from a study of control samples from healthy donors and cancer patients. Produced via immunoSEQ multiplex PCR; TCRdb's table is partial and in-frame only. The profile covers about 120,000 clones, with over 75% appearing a single time and 1% to 1.4% taken by the ten largest. Sample: PBMCs. This receptor was taken from a woman aged 45 to 65 with colorectal cancer.

CDR3 region: CASSPDVRGTDTQYF. In DNA form, the CDR3 reads TGCGCCAGCAGCCCCGATGTTAGGGGCACAGATACGCAGTATTTT. The chain recombines TRBV5-1 with TRBJ2-3; D ambiguous. The V and J ends lost 4 bases and 1 base respectively, with 13 bases between them. The CDR3 is made up of 15 amino acids. CDR1 is SGHRS and CDR2 is YFSETQ in the germline V gene.